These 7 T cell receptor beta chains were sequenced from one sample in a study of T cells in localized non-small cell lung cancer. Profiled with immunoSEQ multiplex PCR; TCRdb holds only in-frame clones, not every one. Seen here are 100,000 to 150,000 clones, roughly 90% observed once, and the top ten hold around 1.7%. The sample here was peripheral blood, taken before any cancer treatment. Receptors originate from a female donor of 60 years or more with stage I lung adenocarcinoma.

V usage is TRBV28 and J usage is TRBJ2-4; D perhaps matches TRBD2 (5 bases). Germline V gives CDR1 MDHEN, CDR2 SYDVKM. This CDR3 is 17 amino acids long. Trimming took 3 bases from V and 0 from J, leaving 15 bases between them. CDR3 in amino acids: CASSFGGRGRAKNIQYF. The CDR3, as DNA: TGTGCCAGCAGTTTCGGTGGGAGAGGTAGAGCCAAAAACATTCAGTACTTC.

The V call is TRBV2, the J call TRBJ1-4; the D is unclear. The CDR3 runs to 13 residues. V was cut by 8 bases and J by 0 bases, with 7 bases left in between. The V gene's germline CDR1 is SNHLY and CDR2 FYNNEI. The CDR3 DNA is TGTGCCAGCCGCAAGTCAACTAATGAAAAACTGTTTTTT. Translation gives CASRKSTNEKLFF.

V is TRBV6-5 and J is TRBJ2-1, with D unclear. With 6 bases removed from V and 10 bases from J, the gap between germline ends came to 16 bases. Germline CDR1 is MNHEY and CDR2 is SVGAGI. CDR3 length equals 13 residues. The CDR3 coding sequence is TGTGCCAGCAGGCCCCTTGGGCGACCAGAGCAGTTCTTC. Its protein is CASRPLGRPEQFF.

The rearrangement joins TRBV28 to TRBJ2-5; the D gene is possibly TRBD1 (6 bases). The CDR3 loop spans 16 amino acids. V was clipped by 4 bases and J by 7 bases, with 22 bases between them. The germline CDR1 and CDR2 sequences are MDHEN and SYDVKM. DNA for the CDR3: TGTGCCAGCAGTTCCTCTACTACGGGACATCTTGGGACCCAGTACTTC. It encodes CASSSSTTGHLGTQYF.

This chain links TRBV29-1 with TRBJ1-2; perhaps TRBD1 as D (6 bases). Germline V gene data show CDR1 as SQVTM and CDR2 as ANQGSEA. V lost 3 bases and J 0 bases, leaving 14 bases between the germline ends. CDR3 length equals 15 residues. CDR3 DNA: TGCAGCGTTGAGCTCCGGGACACACCTAACTATGGCTACACCTTC. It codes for CSVELRDTPNYGYTF.

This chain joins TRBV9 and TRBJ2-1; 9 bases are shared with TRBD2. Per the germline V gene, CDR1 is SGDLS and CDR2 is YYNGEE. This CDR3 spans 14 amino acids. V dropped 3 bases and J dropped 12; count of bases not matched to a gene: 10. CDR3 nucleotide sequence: TGTGCCAGCAGCGAGACGATAGCGGGAGCCGCGCAGTTCTTC. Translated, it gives CASSETIAGAAQFF.

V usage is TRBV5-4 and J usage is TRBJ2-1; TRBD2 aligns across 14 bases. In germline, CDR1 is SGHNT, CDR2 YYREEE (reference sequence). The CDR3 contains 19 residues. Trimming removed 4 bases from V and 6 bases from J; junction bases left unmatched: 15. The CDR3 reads CASSHPSPGLAGDFNEQFF. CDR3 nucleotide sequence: TGTGCCAGCAGCCACCCGAGTCCGGGACTAGCGGGAGACTTCAATGAGCAGTTCTTC.